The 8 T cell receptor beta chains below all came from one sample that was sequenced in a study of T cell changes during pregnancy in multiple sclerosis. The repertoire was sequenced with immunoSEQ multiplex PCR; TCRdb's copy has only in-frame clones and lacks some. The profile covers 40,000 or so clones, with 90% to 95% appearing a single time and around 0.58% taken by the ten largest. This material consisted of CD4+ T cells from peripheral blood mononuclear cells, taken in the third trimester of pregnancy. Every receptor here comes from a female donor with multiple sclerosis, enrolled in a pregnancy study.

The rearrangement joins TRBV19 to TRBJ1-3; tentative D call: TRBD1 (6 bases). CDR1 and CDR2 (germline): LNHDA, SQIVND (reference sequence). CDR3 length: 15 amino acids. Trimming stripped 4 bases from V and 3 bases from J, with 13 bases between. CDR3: CASSTHTGIGNTIYF. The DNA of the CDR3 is TGTGCCAGTAGTACCCATACAGGGATTGGAAACACCATATATTTT. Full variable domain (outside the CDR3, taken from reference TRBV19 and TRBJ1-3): DGGITQSPKYLFRKEGQNVTLSCEQNLNHDAMYWYRQDPGQGLRLIYYSQIVNDFQKGDIAEGYSVSREKKESFPLTVTSAQKNPTAFYLCASSTHTGIGNTIYFGEGSWLTVV.

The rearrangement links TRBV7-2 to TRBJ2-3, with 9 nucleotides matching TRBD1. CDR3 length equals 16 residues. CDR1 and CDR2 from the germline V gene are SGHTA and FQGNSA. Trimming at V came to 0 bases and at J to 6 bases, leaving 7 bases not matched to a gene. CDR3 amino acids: CASSLAGTGFTDTQYF. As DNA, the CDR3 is TGTGCCAGCAGCTTAGCTGGGACAGGGTTTACGGATACGCAGTATTTT.

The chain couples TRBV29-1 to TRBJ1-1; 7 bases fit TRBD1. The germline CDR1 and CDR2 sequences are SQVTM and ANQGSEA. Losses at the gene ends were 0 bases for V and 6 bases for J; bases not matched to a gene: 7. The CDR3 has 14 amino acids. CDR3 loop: CSVEDQGQGAEAFF. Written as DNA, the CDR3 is TGCAGCGTTGAAGATCAGGGCCAGGGGGCTGAAGCTTTCTTT. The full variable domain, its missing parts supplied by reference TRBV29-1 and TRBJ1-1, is SAVISQKPSRDICQRGTSLTIQCQVDSQVTMMFWYRQQPGQSLTLIATANQGSEATYESGFVIDKFPISRPNLTFSTLTVSNMSPEDSSIYLCSVEDQGQGAEAFFGQGTRLTVV.

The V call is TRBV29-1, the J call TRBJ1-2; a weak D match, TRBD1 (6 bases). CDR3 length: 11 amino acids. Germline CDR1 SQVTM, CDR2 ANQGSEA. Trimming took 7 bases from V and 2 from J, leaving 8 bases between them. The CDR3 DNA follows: TGCAGCGCCACAGGGAACTATGGCTACACCTTC. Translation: CSATGNYGYTF.

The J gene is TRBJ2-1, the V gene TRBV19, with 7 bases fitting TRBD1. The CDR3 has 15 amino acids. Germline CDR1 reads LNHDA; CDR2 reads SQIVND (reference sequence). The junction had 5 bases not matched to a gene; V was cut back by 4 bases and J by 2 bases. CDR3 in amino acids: CASSKPGQTYNEQFF. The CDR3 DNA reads TGTGCCAGTAGTAAACCGGGACAGACCTACAATGAGCAGTTCTTC.

CDR3: CASSVEADSGADTGELFF. The CDR3 nucleotides are TGTGCCAGCAGCGTAGAGGCTGATAGCGGGGCGGACACCGGGGAGCTGTTTTTT. The rearrangement links TRBV9 to TRBJ2-2, with 8 bases matching TRBD2. Trimming at V came to 0 bases and at J to 3 bases, leaving 10 bases not matched to a gene. The CDR3 extends over 18 amino acids. Germline CDR1 reads SGDLS; CDR2 reads YYNGEE.

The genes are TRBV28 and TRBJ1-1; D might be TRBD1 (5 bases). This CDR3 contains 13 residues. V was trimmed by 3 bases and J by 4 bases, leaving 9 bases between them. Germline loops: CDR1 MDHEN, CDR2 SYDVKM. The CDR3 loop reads CASSLNQGTEAFF. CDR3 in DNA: TGTGCCAGCAGTTTGAATCAGGGCACTGAAGCTTTCTTT.

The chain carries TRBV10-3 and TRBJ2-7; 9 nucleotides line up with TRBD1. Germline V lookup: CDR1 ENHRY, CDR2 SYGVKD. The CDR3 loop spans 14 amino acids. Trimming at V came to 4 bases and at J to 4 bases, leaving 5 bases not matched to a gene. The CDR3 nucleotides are TGTGCCATCAGTGGGGACAGGGCAATTTACGAGCAGTACTTC. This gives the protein CAISGDRAIYEQYF.